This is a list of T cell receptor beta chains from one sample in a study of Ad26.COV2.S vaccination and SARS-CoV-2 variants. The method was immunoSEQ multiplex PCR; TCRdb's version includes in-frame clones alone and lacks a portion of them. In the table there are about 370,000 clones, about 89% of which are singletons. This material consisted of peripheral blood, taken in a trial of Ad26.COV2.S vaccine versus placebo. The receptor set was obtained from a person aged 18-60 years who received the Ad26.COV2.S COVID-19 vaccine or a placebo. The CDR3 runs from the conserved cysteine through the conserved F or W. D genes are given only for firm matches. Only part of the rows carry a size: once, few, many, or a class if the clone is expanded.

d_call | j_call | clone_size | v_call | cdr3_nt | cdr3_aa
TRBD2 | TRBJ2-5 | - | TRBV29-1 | TGCAGCGTTGAGAATCTAGCGGGCCTTCAAGAGACCCAGTACTTC | CSVENLAGLQETQYF
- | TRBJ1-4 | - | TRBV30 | TGTGCCTCAAGTTGGGCTTTAAGGGAAAAACTGTTTTTT | CASSWALREKLFF
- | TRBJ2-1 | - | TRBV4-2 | TGTGCCAGCAGCCAAGTGAAGGGGAACCGATACAATGAGCAGTTCTTC | CASSQVKGNRYNEQFF
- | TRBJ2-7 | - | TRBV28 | TGTGCCAGCACCTCCGGAGGTCTTGCCTACGAGCAGTACTTC | CASTSGGLAYEQYF
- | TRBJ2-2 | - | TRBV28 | TGTGCCAGCAGACTCCCCTTTGGCCGCGGCCCGAACACCGGGGAGCTGTTTTTT | CASRLPFGRGPNTGELFF
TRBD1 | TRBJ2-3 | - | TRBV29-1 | TGCAGCGTACGGGACAGGGGGCCCCTATATACGCAGTATTTT | CSVRDRGPLYTQYF
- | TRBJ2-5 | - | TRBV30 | TGTGCCTGGAGCTACCTAGGACCAGAGACCCAGTACTTC | CAWSYLGPETQYF
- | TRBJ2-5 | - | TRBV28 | TGTGCCAGCAGTTTAGAGCGCCTGGGAGAGACCCAGTACTTC | CASSLERLGETQYF
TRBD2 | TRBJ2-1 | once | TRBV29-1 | TGCAGCGCCGAGGGGGCACTAGCGGGAGGGTCCTACAATGAGCAGTTCTTC | CSAEGALAGGSYNEQFF
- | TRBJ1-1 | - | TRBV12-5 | TGTGCTAGTGGTAGGGACGCTGCTGAAGCTTTCTTT | CASGRDAAEAFF
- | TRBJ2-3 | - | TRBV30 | TGTGCCTGGAGTTCGGGCCCAGATACGCAGTATTTT | CAWSSGPDTQYF
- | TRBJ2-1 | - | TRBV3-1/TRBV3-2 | TGTGCCAGCAGCCAATTTGCTGGCAACCAAGGTGAGCAGTTCTTC | CASSQFAGNQGEQFF
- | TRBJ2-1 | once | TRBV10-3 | TGTGCCATCAGGGAGTATGGGGATACCTACAATGAGCAGTTCTTC | CAIREYGDTYNEQFF
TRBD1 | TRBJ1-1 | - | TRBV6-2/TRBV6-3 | TGTGCCAGCAGTACGGATGATTGGGCAGGGGGTATCACTGAAGCTTTCTTT | CASSTDDWAGGITEAFF
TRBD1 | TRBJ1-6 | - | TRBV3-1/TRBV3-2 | TGTGCCAGCAGCCGTACAGGGGTGTATAATTCACCCCTCCACTTT | CASSRTGVYNSPLHF
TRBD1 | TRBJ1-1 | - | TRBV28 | TGTGCCAGCAGTGGGGGAGACAGGGGAAATACTGAAGCTTTCTTT | CASSGGDRGNTEAFF
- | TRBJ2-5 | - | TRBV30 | TGTGCCTGGGCCAATGACCGAGGAGAGACCCAGTACTTC | CAWANDRGETQYF